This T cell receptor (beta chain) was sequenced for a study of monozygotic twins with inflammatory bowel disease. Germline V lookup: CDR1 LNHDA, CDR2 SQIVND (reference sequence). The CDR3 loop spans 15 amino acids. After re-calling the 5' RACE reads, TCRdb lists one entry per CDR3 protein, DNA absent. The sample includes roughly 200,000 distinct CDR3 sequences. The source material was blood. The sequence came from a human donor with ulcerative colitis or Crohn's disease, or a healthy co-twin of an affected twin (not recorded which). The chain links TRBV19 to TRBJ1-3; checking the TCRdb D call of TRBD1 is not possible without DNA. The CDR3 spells CASSARTEEGNTIYF.